A selection of T cell receptor beta chains follows, all from one sample in a study of T cell responses to AZD1222 COVID-19 vaccine. Produced via immunoSEQ multiplex PCR; TCRdb's table is partial and in-frame only. The sample lists about 140,000 clones; more than 85% were seen once. The sample here was peripheral blood, taken on day 0 of AZD1222 vaccination. Every receptor here comes from an adult in good health. The CDR3 runs from the conserved cysteine through the conserved F or W. A D gene is named only where the DNA matches it firmly. Rows give clone size only sometimes, using once, few, many, or a class for an expanded clone.

NA	TRBV5-5	TRBJ1-5	NA	TGTGCCAGCTCCAACAGGGACGAGCAGCCCCAGCATTTT	CASSNRDEQPQHF
NA	TRBV11-3	TRBJ2-7	NA	TGTGCCAGCAGCTTAAGATCCTACGAGCAGTACTTC	CASSLRSYEQYF
NA	TRBV7-2	TRBJ2-1	TRBD2	TGTGCCAGCAGTTCTATGGGACTAGTTTTATCGGGTGAGCAGTTCTTC	CASSSMGLVLSGEQFF
NA	TRBV6-5	TRBJ1-2	NA	TGTGCCAGCAGTACCCGGGGAGGCGGCTACACCTTC	CASSTRGGGYTF
once	TRBV28	TRBJ1-5	NA	TGTGCCAGCACTCGTCCGACAGGTTCGAATGGCAATCAGCCCCAGCATTTT	CASTRPTGSNGNQPQHF
NA	TRBV7-8	TRBJ2-3	NA	TGTGCCACGGGACTGCGGGCAGATACGCAGTATTTT	CATGLRADTQYF
NA	TRBV20-1	TRBJ2-3	NA	TGCAGTGCTAGACAGGGAGATACGCAGTATTTT	CSARQGDTQYF
NA	TRBV10-1	TRBJ2-3	NA	TGCGCCAGCAGTGCCGTTCAGGGATCCCCCACAGATACGCAGTATTTT	CASSAVQGSPTDTQYF
NA	TRBV4-2	TRBJ1-5	NA	TGTGCCAGCAGACGGGAGTCCCTAAGCAATCAGCCCCAGCATTTT	CASRRESLSNQPQHF
NA	TRBV7-6	TRBJ2-2	TRBD1	TGTGCCAGCAGCCCTTTACCGGACAGGCTGGGCGGGGAGCTGTTTTTT	CASSPLPDRLGGELFF
NA	TRBV5-4	TRBJ1-1	TRBD1	TGTGCCAGCAGCCCCAAGACAGGGCTGGGAGCTGAAGCTTTCTTT	CASSPKTGLGAEAFF
few	TRBV5-1	TRBJ2-2	TRBD2	TGCGCCAGCAGCTTTTCGGTGGCGGGGGGAATCACCGGGGAGCTGTTTTTT	CASSFSVAGGITGELFF
NA	TRBV18	TRBJ1-5	NA	TGTGCCAGCTCACCCAACCTTGGGGGGTTTAATCAGCCCCAGCATTTT	CASSPNLGGFNQPQHF